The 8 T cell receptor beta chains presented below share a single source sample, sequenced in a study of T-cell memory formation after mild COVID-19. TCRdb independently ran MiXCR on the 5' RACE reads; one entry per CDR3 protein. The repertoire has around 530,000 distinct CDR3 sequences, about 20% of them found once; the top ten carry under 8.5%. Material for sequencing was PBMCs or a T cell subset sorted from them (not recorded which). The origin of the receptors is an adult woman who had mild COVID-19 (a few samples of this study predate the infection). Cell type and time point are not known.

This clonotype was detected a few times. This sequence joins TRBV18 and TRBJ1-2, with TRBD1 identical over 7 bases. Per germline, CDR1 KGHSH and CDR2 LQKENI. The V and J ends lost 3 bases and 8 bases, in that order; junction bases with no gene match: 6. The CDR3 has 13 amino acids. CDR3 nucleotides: TGTGCCAGCTCACCCGAACAGGGGAGAGGCTACACCTTC. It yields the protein CASSPEQGRGYTF.

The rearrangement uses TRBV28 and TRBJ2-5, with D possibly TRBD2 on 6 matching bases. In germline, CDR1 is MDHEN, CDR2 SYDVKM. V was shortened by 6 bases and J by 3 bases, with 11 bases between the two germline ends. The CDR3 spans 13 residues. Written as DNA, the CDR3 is TGTGCCAGCAGCAAGGGACTGGAAGAGACCCAGTACTTC. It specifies CASSKGLEETQYF.

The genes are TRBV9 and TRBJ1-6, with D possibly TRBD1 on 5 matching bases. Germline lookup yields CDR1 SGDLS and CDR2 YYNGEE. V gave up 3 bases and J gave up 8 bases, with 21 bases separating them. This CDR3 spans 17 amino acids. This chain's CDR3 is CASSGTPDSSLDSPLHF. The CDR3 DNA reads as TGTGCCAGCAGCGGGACCCCCGACAGTTCCCTTGATTCACCCCTCCACTTT.

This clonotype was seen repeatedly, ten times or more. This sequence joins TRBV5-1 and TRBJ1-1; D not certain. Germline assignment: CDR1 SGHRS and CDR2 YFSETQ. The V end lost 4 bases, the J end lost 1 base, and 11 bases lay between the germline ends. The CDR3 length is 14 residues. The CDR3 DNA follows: TGCGCCAGCAGCCCGGACGGCCGGAACACTGAAGCTTTCTTT. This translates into CASSPDGRNTEAFF.

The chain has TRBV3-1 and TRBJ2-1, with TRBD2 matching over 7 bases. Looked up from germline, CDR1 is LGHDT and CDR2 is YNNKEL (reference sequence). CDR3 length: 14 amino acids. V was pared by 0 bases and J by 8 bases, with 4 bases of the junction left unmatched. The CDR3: CASSQEGGSDEQFF. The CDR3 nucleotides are TGTGCCAGCAGCCAAGAGGGAGGGAGCGATGAGCAGTTCTTC.

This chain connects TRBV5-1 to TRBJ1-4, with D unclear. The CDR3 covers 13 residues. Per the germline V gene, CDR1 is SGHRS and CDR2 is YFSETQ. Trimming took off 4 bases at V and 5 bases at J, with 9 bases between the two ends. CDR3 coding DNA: TGCGCCAGCAGCCCCTCCGGGAATGAAAAACTGTTTTTT. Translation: CASSPSGNEKLFF.

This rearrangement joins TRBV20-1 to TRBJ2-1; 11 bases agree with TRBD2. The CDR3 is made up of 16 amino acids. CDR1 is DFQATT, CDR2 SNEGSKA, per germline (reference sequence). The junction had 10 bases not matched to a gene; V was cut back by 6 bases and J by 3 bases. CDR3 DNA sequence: TGCAGTGCCGGGGGTGGGCTAGCGGGAGGCTACAATGAGCAGTTCTTC. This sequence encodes CSAGGGLAGGYNEQFF.

The chain's CDR3 is CSVAWLGETQYF. DNA for the CDR3: TGCAGCGTTGCTTGGTTGGGAGAGACCCAGTACTTC. This rearrangement joins TRBV29-1 to TRBJ2-5; the D is unclear. The V gene's germline CDR1 is SQVTM and CDR2 ANQGSEA. There are 12 residues in the CDR3. V gave up 4 bases and J gave up 4 bases, with 10 bases separating them.